Below are 10 T cell receptor beta chains sequenced from a single sample in a study of a mutant IDH1 vaccine in newly diagnosed glioma. These receptors lack a known antigen. Only in-frame clones appear in the TCRdb table, and some are missing; sequencing was by immunoSEQ multiplex PCR. The sample consists of around 66,000 clones, 80% of them appearing once. Sample time point: week 11, during vaccination. The investigators gave 300 ug of mutant IDH1 20-mer peptide in each vaccine dose, together with topical imiquimod. Material: PBMCs, obtained from a glioma patient whose treatment included an IDH1 peptide vaccine. The receptor source for this set is a man between 45 and 60 years old with glioma.

J is TRBJ2-3 and V is TRBV2; 16 nucleotides match TRBD2. Germline V gives CDR1 SNHLY, CDR2 FYNNEI. The CDR3 contains 19 residues. V was clipped by 3 bases and J by 2 bases; unmatched bases: 8. CDR3 amino acids: CASSESGLAGGPDTDTQYF. CDR3 DNA sequence: TGTGCCAGCAGTGAGTCGGGACTAGCGGGAGGGCCGGACACAGATACGCAGTATTTT.

The genes are TRBV27 and TRBJ2-4, with 7 bases aligning to TRBD2. With V trimmed by 5 bases and J by 6 bases, 13 bases remained unmatched. The CDR3 runs 16 residues. Looked up from germline, CDR1 is MNHEY and CDR2 is SMNVEV (reference sequence). The DNA of the CDR3 is TGTGCCAGCAGTCCTCCGGTAGGAGCGGGAATAAACATTCAGTACTTC. Translated, it gives CASSPPVGAGINIQYF.

This rearrangement joins TRBV5-1 to TRBJ2-5; 13 bases align to TRBD2. The CDR3 length is 16 residues. V dropped 4 bases and J dropped 5; count of bases not matched to a gene: 8. Germline lookup yields CDR1 SGHRS and CDR2 YFSETQ. For the CDR3, the DNA is TGCGCCAGCAGCCCAGGACTAGCGGGAGATGGTGAGACCCAGTACTTC. Protein product: CASSPGLAGDGETQYF.

This clone has only one observation. V usage is TRBV10-3 and J usage is TRBJ2-5, with D perhaps being TRBD1 or TRBD2 (6 bases each). The CDR3 contains 14 residues. The V end lost 6 bases, the J end lost 5 bases, and 16 bases lay between the germline ends. Germline V lookup: CDR1 ENHRY, CDR2 SYGVKD. CDR3 DNA sequence: TGTGCCATCAGCGACGGGGGCGACCGGGAGACCCAGTACTTC. Translated, it gives CAISDGGDRETQYF.

Here the CDR3 DNA reads TGCAGCGTTGAAGATCGGGGGACAACCGCGTATGGCTACACCTTC. It is translated as CSVEDRGTTAYGYTF. The chain recombines TRBV29-1 with TRBJ1-2; D is perhaps TRBD1 (6 bases). The CDR3 consists of 15 residues. Trimming left V 0 bases short and J 5 bases short, with 16 bases between. Germline CDR1 and CDR2: SQVTM and ANQGSEA. The full variable domain, its missing parts supplied by reference TRBV29-1 and TRBJ1-2, is SAVISQKPSRDICQRGTSLTIQCQVDSQVTMMFWYRQQPGQSLTLIATANQGSEATYESGFVIDKFPISRPNLTFSTLTVSNMSPEDSSIYLCSVEDRGTTAYGYTFGSGTRLTVV.

The chain links TRBV5-6 to TRBJ2-7, with 7 nucleotides matching TRBD1. The germline V gene encodes CDR1 SGHDT and CDR2 YYEEEE. With V trimmed by 4 bases and J by 4 bases, 8 bases remained unmatched. The CDR3 is made up of 14 amino acids. The CDR3 is CASSQAGTDYEQYF. CDR3 in DNA: TGTGCCAGCAGCCAAGCCGGGACAGATTACGAGCAGTACTTC.

This clone was counted once. V and J are TRBV6-5 and TRBJ2-2; 8 nucleotides line up with TRBD1. Germline V gives CDR1 MNHEY, CDR2 SVGAGI. The CDR3 contains 15 residues. J was trimmed by 4 bases and V by 4 bases; bases with no gene match: 5. DNA for the CDR3: TGTGCCAGCAGTTTGACAGGGGCCCGCACCGGGGAGCTGTTTTTT. Translated, it gives CASSLTGARTGELFF.

This chain links TRBV18 with TRBJ2-7; D ambiguous. Looked up from germline, CDR1 is KGHSH and CDR2 is LQKENI. V was clipped by 6 bases and J by 0 bases, with 6 bases between them. The CDR3 extends over 12 amino acids. Written as DNA, the CDR3 is TGTGCCAGCTCCCCGAGCTCCTACGAGCAGTACTTC. Translation gives CASSPSSYEQYF.

This clone appeared a single time. The V and J genes are TRBV5-1 and TRBJ2-1, with TRBD2 as a possible D gene (6 bases). Deletions cut 7 bases from V and 8 bases from J, with 22 bases between. There are 15 residues in the CDR3. Germline assignment: CDR1 SGHRS and CDR2 YFSETQ. CDR3 region: CASSSGVHLLDEQFF. The CDR3 DNA sequence: TGCGCCAGCTCCTCGGGAGTACATCTCCTAGATGAGCAGTTCTTC. Supplemented by reference TRBV5-1 and TRBJ2-1, the full variable domain reads KAGVTQTPRYLIKTRGQQVTLSCSPISGHRSVSWYQQTPGQGLQFLFEYFSETQRNKGNFPGRFSGRQFSNSRSEMNVSTLELGDSALYLCASSSGVHLLDEQFFGPGTRLTVL.

DNA of the CDR3: TGTGCCAGCAGTGGAAGGGGGAGAATCGGGGAGCTGTTTTTT. Protein product: CASSGRGRIGELFF. The gene calls are TRBV25-1 and TRBJ2-2; D is perhaps TRBD1 (6 bases). Germline V gene lookup returns CDR1 MGHDK and CDR2 SYGVNS. CDR3 length equals 14 residues. Trimming removed 4 bases from V and 7 bases from J, with 13 bases in between.